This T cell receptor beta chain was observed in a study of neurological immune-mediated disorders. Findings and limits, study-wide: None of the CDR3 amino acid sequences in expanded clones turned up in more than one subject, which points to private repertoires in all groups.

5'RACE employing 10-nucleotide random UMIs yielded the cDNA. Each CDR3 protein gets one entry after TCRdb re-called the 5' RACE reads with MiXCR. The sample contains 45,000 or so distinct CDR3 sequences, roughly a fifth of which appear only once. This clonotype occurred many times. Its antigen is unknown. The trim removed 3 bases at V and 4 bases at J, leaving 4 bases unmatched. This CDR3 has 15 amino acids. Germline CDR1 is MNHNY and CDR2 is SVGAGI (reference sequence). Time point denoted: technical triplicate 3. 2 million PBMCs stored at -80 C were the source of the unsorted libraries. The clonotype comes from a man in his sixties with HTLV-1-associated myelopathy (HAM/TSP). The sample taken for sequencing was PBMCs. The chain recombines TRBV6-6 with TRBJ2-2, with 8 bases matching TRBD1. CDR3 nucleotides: TGTGCCAGCAGTTATCGACAGGGGAGCACCGGGGAGCTGTTTTTT. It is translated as CASSYRQGSTGELFF.